This is a list of T cell receptor beta chains from one sample in a study of identical twins. TCRdb reprocessed the 5' RACE reads via MiXCR and lists one record per CDR3 protein. The sample yields 300,000 to 400,000 distinct CDR3 sequences, approximately 13% seen once. The same data also contributed to another study, on yellow fever vaccine responses in identical twins.

The sample consisted of CD8+ T cells sorted from blood. The receptors here all came from a woman younger than 30 in good health. The CDR3 runs from the conserved cysteine through the conserved F or W. The D gene is left open where the match is weak. A clone size is listed for some rows: how often the clone was seen (once, few, many), or a class if it is expanded.

length | J | size | D | V | CDR3 | DNA
21 | TRBJ2-2 | few | TRBD2 | TRBV14 | CASSQDHLAGASGVGFGELFF | TGTGCCAGCAGCCAAGATCACTTAGCGGGAGCGAGTGGAGTAGGTTTCGGGGAGCTGTTTTTT
14 | TRBJ2-1 | NA | TRBD1 | TRBV27 | CASSSGTGLSEQFF | TGTGCCAGCAGCTCCGGGACAGGGTTAAGTGAGCAGTTCTTC
15 | TRBJ2-3 | NA | NA | TRBV12-3/TRBV12-4 | CASSLALQFTDTQYF | TGTGCCAGCAGTTTAGCGCTACAGTTCACAGATACGCAGTATTTT
13 | TRBJ2-1 | few | NA | TRBV29-1 | CSVGGGSHNEQFF | TGCAGCGTAGGTGGGGGAAGCCACAATGAGCAGTTCTTC
13 | TRBJ2-1 | NA | NA | TRBV2 | CASSERRGNEQFF | TGTGCCAGCAGTGAACGGCGCGGCAATGAGCAGTTCTTC
15 | TRBJ2-3 | few | TRBD2 | TRBV15 | CATSRSSGNTDTQYF | TGTGCCACCAGCAGAAGTAGCGGGAACACAGATACGCAGTATTTT
14 | TRBJ2-7 | few | NA | TRBV7-2 | CASSFAGSSYEQYF | TGTGCCAGCAGCTTTGCCGGGAGCTCCTACGAGCAGTACTTC
16 | TRBJ2-7 | NA | TRBD2 | TRBV28 | CASSHPGTSASYEQYF | TGTGCCAGCAGCCATCCCGGGACTAGCGCTTCCTACGAGCAGTACTTC
12 | TRBJ2-3 | few | NA | TRBV9 | CASSSVGDTQYF | TGTGCCAGCAGCTCAGTCGGGGATACGCAGTATTTT
19 | TRBJ2-2 | NA | NA | TRBV11-1 | CASSSTKSSRTANTGELFF | TGTGCCAGCAGCTCTACTAAATCCTCTCGGACAGCTAACACCGGGGAGCTGTTTTTT
13 | TRBJ2-5 | NA | NA | TRBV20-1 | CSARTGAAETQYF | TGCAGTGCTAGGACGGGGGCCGCCGAGACCCAGTACTTC
14 | TRBJ1-2 | NA | NA | TRBV12-3/TRBV12-4 | CASSRDPYGYGYTF | TGTGCCAGCAGTCGGGACCCATACGGCTATGGCTACACCTTC
14 | TRBJ2-7 | NA | TRBD2 | TRBV20-1 | CSARELAGVYEQYF | TGCAGTGCTAGAGAACTAGCGGGGGTATACGAGCAGTACTTC
13 | TRBJ2-7 | few | NA | TRBV27 | CASSKQHSYEQYF | TGTGCCAGCAGTAAGCAGCACTCCTACGAGCAGTACTTC
11 | TRBJ2-3 | NA | NA | TRBV6-5 | CASRWSDTQYF | TGTGCCAGCAGGTGGTCAGATACGCAGTATTTT
14 | TRBJ2-1 | many | TRBD2 | TRBV5-1 | CASSPGLAGAEQFF | TGCGCCAGCAGCCCGGGACTAGCGGGAGCTGAGCAGTTCTTC
14 | TRBJ2-1 | NA | TRBD1 | TRBV7-9 | CASSLGDRGPEQFF | TGTGCCAGCAGCTTAGGGGACAGGGGTCCCGAGCAGTTCTTC
15 | TRBJ2-7 | NA | NA | TRBV9 | CASSVAEGNSYEQYF | TGTGCCAGCAGCGTAGCGGAAGGAAACTCCTACGAGCAGTACTTC
13 | TRBJ1-1 | NA | NA | TRBV29-1 | CSVRSAGEAEAFF | TGCAGCGTTAGGTCAGCGGGAGAAGCTGAAGCTTTCTTT
15 | TRBJ2-7 | NA | TRBD1 | TRBV7-9 | CASSLARTGLYEQYF | TGTGCCAGCAGCTTAGCTCGGACAGGGCTCTACGAGCAGTACTTC
15 | TRBJ2-7 | few | NA | TRBV6-5 | CASSYISGSRNEQYF | TGTGCCAGCAGTTACATTTCCGGGAGTAGAAACGAGCAGTACTTC
15 | TRBJ2-3 | many | NA | TRBV10-3 | CAISESRDREGTQYF | TGTGCCATCAGTGAGTCCAGGGACCGCGAGGGTACGCAGTATTTT
13 | TRBJ2-3 | NA | NA | TRBV6-6 | CASSQTRTDTQYF | TGTGCCAGCAGTCAAACACGAACAGATACGCAGTATTTT
18 | TRBJ2-3 | NA | TRBD2 | TRBV28 | CASSFPTSGGYGTDTQYF | TGTGCCAGCAGTTTCCCTACTAGCGGGGGGTATGGCACAGATACGCAGTATTTT
16 | TRBJ2-5 | NA | TRBD2 | TRBV6-5 | CASSSIAGGRQETQYF | TGTGCCAGCAGTTCGATAGCGGGAGGGAGGCAAGAGACCCAGTACTTC
15 | TRBJ2-3 | NA | TRBD2 | TRBV10-2 | CASRGLVPTTDTQYF | TGCGCCAGCAGGGGACTAGTCCCTACCACAGATACGCAGTATTTT
14 | TRBJ2-3 | NA | NA | TRBV5-5 | CASSLIIDLNTQYF | TGTGCCAGCAGCTTGATAATAGATCTAAATACGCAGTATTTT
16 | TRBJ2-1 | many | NA | TRBV7-8 | CASTPSLAGNDDEQFF | TGTGCCAGCACCCCGTCTTTGGCGGGAAACGACGATGAGCAGTTCTTC
16 | TRBJ2-6 | NA | NA | TRBV7-8 | CASSLGVSSGANVLTF | TGTGCCAGCAGCCTAGGGGTGAGCTCTGGGGCCAACGTCCTGACTTTC
16 | TRBJ2-6 | NA | NA | TRBV24-1 | CATSDDGPPGANVLTF | TGTGCCACCAGTGACGACGGGCCTCCTGGGGCCAACGTCCTGACTTTC
12 | TRBJ1-2 | NA | NA | TRBV9 | CASRVSSGGYTF | TGTGCCAGCAGGGTCAGTTCGGGTGGCTACACCTTC
14 | TRBJ2-1 | NA | TRBD1 | TRBV6-2/TRBV6-3 | CASSRDSEYNEQFF | TGTGCCAGCAGTCGGGACAGCGAGTACAATGAGCAGTTCTTC
15 | TRBJ2-7 | NA | NA | TRBV4-1 | CASSQDRRVIYEQYF | TGCGCCAGCAGCCAAGATCGCAGGGTAATCTACGAGCAGTACTTC
18 | TRBJ2-1 | NA | NA | TRBV4-1 | CASSQGPPPLSPFNEQFF | TGCGCCAGCAGCCAAGGGCCCCCACCGCTGTCCCCGTTCAATGAGCAGTTCTTC